A single sample gave rise to the 26 T cell receptor beta chains below, sequenced in a study of beta chain features in type 1 diabetes. The isolated RNA, all of it, was reverse transcribed, so expressed TCRB transcripts were what got sequenced. The protocol was immunoSEQ multiplex PCR, while the TCRdb copy is restricted to in-frame clones and leaves out a portion. This table holds 350,000 to 400,000 clones, roughly 16% found once. The sample comprised naive CD4+ T cells from blood. These receptors were obtained from a woman aged 18-29 years in good health.

Remarks on this clone: This specimen includes other DNA sequences encoding the same CDR3. The chain recombines TRBV28 with TRBJ2-7, with D possibly matching TRBD1 (5 bases). Looked up from germline, CDR1 is MDHEN and CDR2 is SYDVKM. Between the trimmed V and J ends, which lost 2 bases and 3 bases, there was a span of 8 bases. This CDR3 is 13 amino acids long. For the CDR3, the DNA is TGTGCCAGCAGTTTAACAGGCAACTACGAGCAGTACTTC. Protein: CASSLTGNYEQYF.

This clone has just a few counts. The V and J genes are TRBV18 and TRBJ2-7; 7 nucleotides agree with TRBD2. The CDR3 totals 14 residues. J lost 5 bases, V lost 1 base, and 5 bases had no gene match. Germline loops: CDR1 KGHSH, CDR2 LQKENI. Written as DNA, the CDR3 is TGTGCCAGCTCACCACGGGAGGGGAGGGACGAGCAGTACTTC. Translation: CASSPREGRDEQYF.

This chain's CDR3 is CASSFIGGEKLFF. In DNA form, the CDR3 reads TGTGCCAGCAGTTTTATAGGGGGCGAAAAACTGTTTTTT. V usage is TRBV27 and J usage is TRBJ1-4; 7 bases fit TRBD1. J was trimmed by 8 bases and V by 3 bases; bases with no gene match: 3. There are 13 residues in the CDR3. Germline values: CDR1 MNHEY, CDR2 SMNVEV (reference sequence).

The V gene is TRBV2, the J gene TRBJ2-5; TRBD1 agrees at 8 bases. The CDR3 extends over 13 amino acids. V trimming: 10 bases; J trimming: 5 bases; junction bases outside the gene matches: 9. CDR1 and CDR2 from the germline V gene are SNHLY and FYNNEI. The CDR3 sequence is CAISRDRRETQYF. In DNA form, the CDR3 reads TGTGCCATCTCTAGGGACAGGCGGGAGACCCAGTACTTC.

The V call is TRBV30, the J call TRBJ1-5; 7 nucleotides match TRBD1. After removal of 3 bases from V and 7 bases from J, the junction contained 6 bases not matched to a gene. The CDR3 has 13 amino acids. Per the germline V gene, CDR1 is GTSNPN and CDR2 is SVGIG (reference sequence). CDR3 in amino acids: CAWRGQPRQPQHF. In nucleotides, the CDR3 is TGTGCCTGGAGGGGACAGCCGAGACAGCCCCAGCATTTT. Filled out from reference TRBV30 and TRBJ1-5, the complete variable domain reads SQTIHQWPATLVQPVGSPLSLECTVEGTSNPNLYWYRQAAGRGLQLLFYSVGIGQISSEVPQNLSASRPQDRQFILSSKKLLLSDSGFYLCAWRGQPRQPQHFGDGTRLSIL.

This clone was counted only a few times. The chain links TRBV2 to TRBJ2-5, with 7 bases lining up with TRBD2. The CDR3 is 12 amino acids. In germline, CDR1 is SNHLY, CDR2 FYNNEI. The ends lost 6 bases at V and 4 bases at J; junction bases unmatched: 2. The CDR3 sequence is CASRGEGETQYF. The CDR3 DNA sequence: TGTGCCAGCAGAGGGGAGGGAGAGACCCAGTACTTC.

The chain recombines TRBV14 with TRBJ2-3; possibly TRBD1 for D (5 bases). The V gene lost 4 bases and the J gene lost 4 bases, with 9 bases spanning the gap. From germline, CDR1 is SGHDN and CDR2 FVKESK. The CDR3 has 13 amino acids. CDR3 residues: CASSRRGPDTQYF. CDR3 DNA sequence: TGTGCCAGCAGCCGAAGGGGCCCAGATACGCAGTATTTT.

V gene TRBV27 combines with J gene TRBJ1-3; TRBD1 matches 8 bases. The V gene end was trimmed by 3 bases and the J gene end by 4 bases; junction bases not matched to a gene: 2. CDR1 MNHEY and CDR2 SMNVEV come from the germline V gene (reference sequence). CDR3 length equals 14 residues. The CDR3, as DNA: TGTGCCAGCAGTTTCAGGGGGCTCGGAAACACCATATATTTT. It specifies CASSFRGLGNTIYF.

CDR3 DNA: TGTGCCAGCAGTGCCCATTACACTAGCTACGAGCAGTACTTC. Its protein product is CASSAHYTSYEQYF. The chain uses TRBV25-1 and TRBJ2-7; D perhaps matches TRBD2 (5 bases). Looked up from germline, CDR1 is MGHDK and CDR2 is SYGVNS. V lost 4 bases to trimming and J lost 3 bases, with 13 bases between them. The CDR3 is 14 amino acids.

The rearrangement uses TRBV7-8 and TRBJ1-1; TRBD1 might be the D (5 bases). This CDR3 contains 16 residues. V gave up 1 base and J gave up 0 bases, with 12 bases separating them. The V gene's germline CDR1 is SGHVS and CDR2 FQNEAQ. The CDR3 reads CASSLVPGRMNTEAFF. The DNA of the CDR3 is TGTGCCAGCAGCTTAGTGCCAGGGAGGATGAACACTGAAGCTTTCTTT.

The chain employs TRBV9 and TRBJ2-5; TRBD2 might be the D (6 bases). V was clipped by 0 bases and J by 4 bases, with 16 bases between them. This CDR3 is built from 16 residues. The germline gives CDR1 SGDLS, CDR2 YYNGEE. CDR3 in amino acids: CASSVGSGTSRETQYF. The DNA of the CDR3 is TGTGCCAGCAGCGTAGGCTCGGGGACTTCCCGAGAGACCCAGTACTTC.

V gene TRBV7-9 combines with J gene TRBJ1-4, with D tentatively TRBD1 (5 bases). This CDR3 is 17 amino acids long. Trimming cost V 2 bases and J 2 bases, with 15 bases left between them. Per the germline V gene, CDR1 is SEHNR and CDR2 is FQNEAQ (reference sequence). CDR3 residues: CASSLTVGGSTNEKLFF. For the CDR3, the DNA is TGTGCCAGCAGCTTAACCGTGGGGGGATCGACTAATGAAAAACTGTTTTTT. The variable domain in full, with the rest retrieved from reference TRBV7-9 and TRBJ1-4, is DTGVSQNPRHKITKRGQNVTFRCDPISEHNRLYWYRQTLGQGPEFLTYFQNEAQLEKSRLLSDRFSAERPKGSFSTLEIQRTEQGDSAMYLCASSLTVGGSTNEKLFFGSGTQLSVL.

V gene TRBV25-1 combines with J gene TRBJ2-2; D perhaps matches TRBD1 (5 bases). The germline V and J ends were trimmed by 3 bases and 6 bases, with 17 bases remaining between them. The CDR3 contains 16 residues. Germline V CDR1 and CDR2: MGHDK, SYGVNS. The CDR3 nucleotides are TGTGCCAGCAGTGACCGGAAAGGGGATGGATCCGGGGAGCTGTTTTTT. This codes for CASSDRKGDGSGELFF. Full variable domain (outside the CDR3, taken from reference TRBV25-1 and TRBJ2-2): EADIYQTPRYLVIGTGKKITLECSQTMGHDKMYWYQQDPGMELHLIHYSYGVNSTEKGDLSSESTVSRIRTEHFPLTLESARPSHTSQYLCASSDRKGDGSGELFFGEGSRLTVL.

The genes are TRBV6-5 and TRBJ1-1; D possibly corresponds to TRBD1 (5 bases). V gave up 6 bases and J gave up 1 base, with 9 bases separating them. This CDR3 has 13 residues. Germline values: CDR1 MNHEY, CDR2 SVGAGI. The CDR3 loop is CASSRQKNTEAFF. CDR3 DNA: TGTGCCAGCAGCCGACAGAAGAACACTGAAGCTTTCTTT.

The V gene is TRBV12-1, the J gene TRBJ2-4; the listed D gene, TRBD2, was not tested against the DNA. TRBV12-1 is designated a pseudogene. This CDR3 has 14 amino acids. The CDR3 sequence: CASSLTSGINIQYF. The CDR3 nucleotides read TGTGCCAGCAGCTTGACTAGCGGGATAAACATTCAGTACTTC.

The rearrangement uses TRBV4-1 and TRBJ1-2; perhaps TRBD1 as D (6 bases). CDR1 and CDR2 (germline): MGHRA, YSYEKL. The CDR3 spans 17 residues. V lost 1 base and J lost 0, with 15 bases in between. CDR3 sequence: CASSQGIGRGSNYGYTF. The CDR3 region has the DNA TGCGCCAGCAGCCAAGGAATAGGCAGGGGATCTAACTATGGCTACACCTTC.

A few counts support this clone. This sequence joins TRBV30 and TRBJ1-1; D is perhaps TRBD1 (6 bases). This CDR3 spans 15 amino acids. Germline-derived CDR1 and CDR2 are GTSNPN and SVGIG (reference sequence). V dropped 0 bases and J dropped 1 base, with 12 bases sitting between them. Here the CDR3 reads CAWSVLVQGNTEAFF. CDR3 nucleotides: TGTGCCTGGAGTGTACTGGTACAGGGGAACACTGAAGCTTTCTTT. Based on the CDR3 plus reference TRBV30 and TRBJ1-1, the full variable domain is SQTIHQWPATLVQPVGSPLSLECTVEGTSNPNLYWYRQAAGRGLQLLFYSVGIGQISSEVPQNLSASRPQDRQFILSSKKLLLSDSGFYLCAWSVLVQGNTEAFFGQGTRLTVV.

This clone was recorded once. At the DNA level, this CDR3 is encoded by other sequences in the same sample as well. The CDR3 DNA sequence: TGTGCCAGCAGTGAAGGGCAGGTCCAGCCCCAGCATTTT. As protein: CASSEGQVQPQHF. V usage is TRBV2 and J usage is TRBJ1-5; D is unresolved. Between the trimmed V and J ends, which lost 1 base and 7 bases, there was a span of 8 bases. This CDR3 contains 13 residues. Looked up from germline, CDR1 is SNHLY and CDR2 is FYNNEI.

This clone appeared a few times. This chain connects TRBV25-1 to TRBJ2-5, with TRBD1 matching over 9 bases. The V segment lost 4 bases and the J segment 2 bases; nucleotides outside the gene matches: 11. The CDR3 length is 17 residues. CDR1 and CDR2 (germline): MGHDK, SYGVNS. In DNA form, the CDR3 reads TGTGCCAGCAGTGCAAACCCCGGGACAGGGAGACAAGAGACCCAGTACTTC. This translates into CASSANPGTGRQETQYF.

The chain recombines TRBV21-1 with TRBJ2-7; the table's D call, TRBD1, was not checked against the DNA. TRBV21-1 has pseudogene status. This CDR3 has 11 residues. The CDR3 DNA is TGTGCCAGCAGCATCCGGGACAGGGAGTACTTC. Translated, it gives CASSIRDREYF.

The V gene is TRBV6-5, the J gene TRBJ2-2, with no clear D. This CDR3 is 11 amino acids long. The germline CDR1 and CDR2 sequences are MNHEY and SVGAGI. V was cut by 2 bases and J by 7 bases, with 2 bases left in between. The CDR3 loop is CASSYLGELFF. The CDR3 nucleotides are TGTGCCAGCAGTTACCTCGGGGAGCTGTTTTTT.

The chain's CDR3 is CASSPRQAGEKLFF. Here the CDR3 DNA reads TGTGCCAGCAGCCCCAGACAGGCCGGGGAAAAACTGTTTTTT. The chain is built from TRBV2 and TRBJ1-4; TRBD1 is a possible D gene (6 bases). The CDR3 is made up of 14 amino acids. Germline CDR1 reads SNHLY; CDR2 reads FYNNEI. Trimming pared 6 bases from V and 8 bases from J, leaving 16 bases between.

This clone was picked up a small number of times. The V call is TRBV4-2, the J call TRBJ1-1; no definite D call. V shed 1 base and J shed 0 bases, with 9 bases lying between them. The CDR3 consists of 15 residues. Germline CDR1 reads LGHNA; CDR2 reads YNFKEQ. CDR3 DNA sequence: TGTGCCAGCAGCCAAGTAGAGATCATGAACACTGAAGCTTTCTTT. This gives the protein CASSQVEIMNTEAFF.

The V and J genes are TRBV30 and TRBJ1-4; D gene unclear. Germline loops: CDR1 GTSNPN, CDR2 SVGIG (reference sequence). There are 14 residues in the CDR3. V was trimmed by 0 bases and J by 4 bases, leaving 9 bases between them. CDR3 sequence: CAWSVPRGNEKLFF. Written as DNA, the CDR3 is TGTGCCTGGAGTGTACCTCGGGGTAATGAAAAACTGTTTTTT. The variable domain in full, with the rest retrieved from reference TRBV30 and TRBJ1-4, is SQTIHQWPATLVQPVGSPLSLECTVEGTSNPNLYWYRQAAGRGLQLLFYSVGIGQISSEVPQNLSASRPQDRQFILSSKKLLLSDSGFYLCAWSVPRGNEKLFFGSGTQLSVL.

The chain employs TRBV7-6 and TRBJ1-2, with 7 bases aligning to TRBD1. The CDR3 runs 13 residues. V lost 4 bases to trimming and J lost 8 bases; unmatched junction nucleotides: 7. The germline CDR1 and CDR2 sequences are SGHVS and FNYEAQ. The DNA of the CDR3 is TGTGCCAGCAGCTCGCGACAGGGAAGCGGCTACACCTTC. It specifies CASSSRQGSGYTF.

The chain uses TRBV11-2 and TRBJ2-5, with TRBD1 matching over 11 bases. The J call may be incorrect, as the DNA end agrees better with TRBJ2-7. This CDR3 has 14 amino acids. The V gene's germline CDR1 is SGHAT and CDR2 FQNNGV. CDR3 nucleotides: TGTGCCAGCAGCCTCGGGACAGGGGGCTACGAGCAGTACTTC. This encodes CASSLGTGGYEQYF.